The source of this T cell receptor beta chain is a study of regulatory T cells in long-lasting Graves disease. Regarding time point: persistent/refractory GD, antithyroid drugs over 5 years with positive TRAb. From PBMCs, RNA was extracted and then used to make the TCR library. This CDR3 has 15 amino acids. The V gene lost 6 bases and the J gene lost 8 bases, with 22 bases spanning the gap. Germline CDR1 is SNHLY and CDR2 is FYNNEI. Arm-PCR of CDR3 regions with iRepertoire HTBI primers generated TCR beta libraries. A single record per CDR3 protein comes from TCRdb applying MiXCR to the multiplex PCR reads. This sample has some 430,000 distinct CDR3 sequences, with 20% to 25% found just once. This clonotype was recorded many times.

The clonotype was recovered from a female donor with Graves disease. Specimen: peripheral blood mononuclear cells (PBMCs), collected when the disease was refractory, from a patient treated with antithyroid drugs. V is TRBV2 and J is TRBJ1-2; D perhaps matches TRBD1 (5 bases). The CDR3 DNA reads as TGTGCCAGCAGGAAAGATGGGGGGAGAGCTTACGGCTACACCTTC. It translates to CASRKDGGRAYGYTF.